These 5 T cell receptor beta chains share one sample of origin, sequenced in a study of T-cell reconstitution after alpha-beta-depleted transplantation in children. Molecular barcoding with unique molecular identifiers was used for the TCRbeta library. TCRdb itself ran the PCR reads through MiXCR, one entry per CDR3 protein. This table has under 140,000 distinct CDR3 sequences, over 9% appearing once. The material sequenced was PBMCs from the stem cell graft donor, taken from the stem cell graft. The receptor set was obtained from a human donor who donated a stem cell graft to a child with acute lymphoblastic leukemia.

Details on this clonotype: This may be a read error, as it is one base from a much larger clone. The chain uses TRBV12-3 or TRBV12-4 and TRBJ1-2; D might be TRBD1 (5 bases). This CDR3 contains 15 residues. CDR3 residues: CAISLGQGQWYGYTF. The CDR3 DNA reads as TGTGCCATCAGTTTAGGACAAGGGCAGTGGTATGGCTACACCTTC.

This clonotype was found many times. The V gene is TRBV10-3, the J gene TRBJ1-5; possibly TRBD1 for D (5 bases). Germline assignment: CDR1 ENHRY and CDR2 SYGVKD. Trimming removed 0 bases from V and 2 bases from J, with 14 bases in between. This CDR3 comprises 17 residues. CDR3 region: CAISESGTSGGNQPQHF. The CDR3 nucleotides are TGTGCCATCAGTGAGTCGGGGACCTCGGGGGGCAATCAGCCCCAGCATTTT.

This clonotype has just a few counts. The chain has TRBV30 and TRBJ1-6; unclear D gene. From germline, CDR1 is GTSNPN and CDR2 SVGIG (reference sequence). CDR3 length: 11 residues. The V end was cut by 3 bases, the J end by 17 bases, with 14 bases between. CDR3 protein: CAWRETASIHF. The CDR3 DNA sequence: TGTGCCTGGAGGGAGACCGCGTCTATCCACTTT.

At least ten counts were recorded for this clonotype. V usage is TRBV9 and J usage is TRBJ2-1; 10 nucleotides agree with TRBD1. V shed 4 bases and J 7 bases; nucleotides not matched to a gene: 8. CDR3 length: 15 amino acids. From germline, CDR1 is SGDLS and CDR2 YYNGEE. The CDR3 DNA follows: TGTGCCAGCAGCTCCCAGGGACAGGGGAAAAATGAGCAGTTCTTC. Its translation is CASSSQGQGKNEQFF.

This clonotype was observed once. V usage is TRBV7-2 and J usage is TRBJ2-4; maybe TRBD1 (6 bases). Germline assignment: CDR1 SGHTA and CDR2 FQGNSA. This CDR3 has 14 residues. Written as DNA, the CDR3 is TGTGCATCCTCTACAGGGACCATCAAAAACATTCAGTACTTC. Translated: CASSTGTIKNIQYF.